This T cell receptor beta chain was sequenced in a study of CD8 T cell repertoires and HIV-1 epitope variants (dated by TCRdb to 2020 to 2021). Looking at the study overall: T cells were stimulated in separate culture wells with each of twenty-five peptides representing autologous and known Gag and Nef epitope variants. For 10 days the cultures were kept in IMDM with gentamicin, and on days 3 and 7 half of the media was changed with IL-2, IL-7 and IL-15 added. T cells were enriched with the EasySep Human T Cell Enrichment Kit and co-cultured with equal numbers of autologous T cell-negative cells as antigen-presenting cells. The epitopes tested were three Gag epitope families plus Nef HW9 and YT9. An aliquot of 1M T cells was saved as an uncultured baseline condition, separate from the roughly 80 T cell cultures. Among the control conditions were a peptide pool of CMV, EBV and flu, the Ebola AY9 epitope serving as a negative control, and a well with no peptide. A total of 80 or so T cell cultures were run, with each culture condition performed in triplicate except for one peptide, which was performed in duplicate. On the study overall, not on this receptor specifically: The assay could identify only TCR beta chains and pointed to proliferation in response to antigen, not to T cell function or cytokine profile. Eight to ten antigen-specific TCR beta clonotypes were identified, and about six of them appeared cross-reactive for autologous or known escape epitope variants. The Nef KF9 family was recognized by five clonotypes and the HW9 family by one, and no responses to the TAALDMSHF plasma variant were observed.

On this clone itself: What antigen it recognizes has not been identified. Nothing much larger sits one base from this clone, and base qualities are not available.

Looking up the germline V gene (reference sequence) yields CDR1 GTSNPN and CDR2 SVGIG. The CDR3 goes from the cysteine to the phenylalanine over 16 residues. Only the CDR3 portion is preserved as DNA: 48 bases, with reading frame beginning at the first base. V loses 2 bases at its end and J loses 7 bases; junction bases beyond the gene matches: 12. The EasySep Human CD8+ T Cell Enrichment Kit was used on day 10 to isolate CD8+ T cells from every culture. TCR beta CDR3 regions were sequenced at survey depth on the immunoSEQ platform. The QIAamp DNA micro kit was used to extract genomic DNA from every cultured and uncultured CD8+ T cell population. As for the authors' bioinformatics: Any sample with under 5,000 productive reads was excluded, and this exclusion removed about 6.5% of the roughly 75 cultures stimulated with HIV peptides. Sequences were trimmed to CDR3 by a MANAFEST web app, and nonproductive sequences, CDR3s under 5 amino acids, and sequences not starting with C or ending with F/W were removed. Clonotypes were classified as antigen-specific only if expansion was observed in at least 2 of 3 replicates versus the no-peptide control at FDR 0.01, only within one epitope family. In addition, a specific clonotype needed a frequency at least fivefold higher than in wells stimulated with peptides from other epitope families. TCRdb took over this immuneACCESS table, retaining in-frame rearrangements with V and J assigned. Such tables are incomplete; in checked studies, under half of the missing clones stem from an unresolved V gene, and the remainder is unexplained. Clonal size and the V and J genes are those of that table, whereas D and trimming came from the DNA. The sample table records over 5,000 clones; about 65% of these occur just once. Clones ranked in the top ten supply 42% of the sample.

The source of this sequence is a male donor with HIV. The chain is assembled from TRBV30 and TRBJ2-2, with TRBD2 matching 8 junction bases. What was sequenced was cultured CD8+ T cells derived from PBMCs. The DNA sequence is TGTGCCTGGAGTTCCTCAACGGGGGGGCCGATCGGGGAGCTGTTTTTT. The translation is CAWSSSTGGPIGELFF. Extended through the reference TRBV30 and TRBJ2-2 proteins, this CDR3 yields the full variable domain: SQTIHQWPATLVQPVGSPLSLECTVEGTSNPNLYWYRQAAGRGLQLLFYSVGIGQISSEVPQNLSASRPQDRQFILSSKKLLLSDSGFYLCAWSSSTGGPIGELFFGEGSRLTVL.